The entry below gives a single T cell receptor (beta chain) sequence along with its context. Its target is unknown. BIOMED2 TRB-A/B primer pools were used in multiplex TRB PCR. TCRdb itself ran the multiplex PCR reads through MiXCR, one entry per CDR3 protein. The sample contains more than 13,000 distinct CDR3 sequences, 25% to 35% of which appear only once. The data stem from a study of T and B cells in COVID-19 patients. Study overall: Blood was sampled from COVID-19 patients who were either actively infected or recovered. Study-level results: Active COVID-19 showed highly clonal TRB repertoires; recovery showed diversity and richness above healthy donors.

From blood, about 250-500 ng of genomic DNA served as TRB template. Germline V CDR1 and CDR2: LNHDA, SQIVND (reference sequence). The CDR3 covers 15 residues. The trim removed 5 bases at V and 4 bases at J, leaving 6 bases unmatched. Sequenced input: blood. This chain links TRBV19 with TRBJ1-5, with 9 bases that match TRBD1. The origin of this receptor is a human donor who had recovered from COVID-19. For the CDR3, the DNA is TGTGCCAGTAGTCTCTCGGGACAGGGAAATCAGCCCCAGCATTTT. The encoded protein is CASSLSGQGNQPQHF.